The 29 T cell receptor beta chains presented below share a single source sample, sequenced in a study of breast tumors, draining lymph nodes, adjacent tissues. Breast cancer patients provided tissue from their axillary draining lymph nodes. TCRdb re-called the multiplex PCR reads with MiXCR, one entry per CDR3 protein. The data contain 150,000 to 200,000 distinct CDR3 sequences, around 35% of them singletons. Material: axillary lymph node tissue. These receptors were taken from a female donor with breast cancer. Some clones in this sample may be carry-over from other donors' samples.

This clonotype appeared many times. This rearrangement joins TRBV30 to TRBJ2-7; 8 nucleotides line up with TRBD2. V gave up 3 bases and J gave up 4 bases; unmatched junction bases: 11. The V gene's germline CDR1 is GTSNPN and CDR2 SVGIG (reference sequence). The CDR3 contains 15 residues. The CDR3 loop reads CAWSAGRQRGYEQYF. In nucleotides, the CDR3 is TGTGCCTGGAGCGCCGGGAGGCAGCGGGGGTACGAGCAGTACTTC.

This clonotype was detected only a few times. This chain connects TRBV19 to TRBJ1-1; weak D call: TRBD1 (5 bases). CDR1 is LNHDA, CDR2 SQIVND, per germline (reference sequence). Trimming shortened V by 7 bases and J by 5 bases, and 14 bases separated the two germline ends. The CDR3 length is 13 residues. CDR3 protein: CASTEGTRTEAFF. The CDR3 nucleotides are TGTGCCAGTACAGAAGGGACGAGGACTGAAGCTTTCTTT.

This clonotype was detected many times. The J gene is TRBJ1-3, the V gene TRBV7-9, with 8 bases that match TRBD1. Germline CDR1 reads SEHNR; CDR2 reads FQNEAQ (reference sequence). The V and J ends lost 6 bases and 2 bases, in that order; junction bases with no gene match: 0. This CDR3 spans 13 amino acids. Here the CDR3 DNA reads TGTGCCAGCAGGACAGGGGCTGGAAACACCATATATTTT. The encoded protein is CASRTGAGNTIYF. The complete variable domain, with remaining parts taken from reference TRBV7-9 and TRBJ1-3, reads DTGVSQNPRHKITKRGQNVTFRCDPISEHNRLYWYRQTLGQGPEFLTYFQNEAQLEKSRLLSDRFSAERPKGSFSTLEIQRTEQGDSAMYLCASRTGAGNTIYFGEGSWLTVV.

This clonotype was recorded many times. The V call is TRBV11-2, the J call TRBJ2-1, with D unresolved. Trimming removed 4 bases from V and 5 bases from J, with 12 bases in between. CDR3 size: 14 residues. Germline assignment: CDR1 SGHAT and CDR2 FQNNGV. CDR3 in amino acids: CASSSGRGDNEQFF. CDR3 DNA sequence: TGTGCCAGCAGCTCTGGTCGTGGGGACAATGAGCAGTTCTTC.

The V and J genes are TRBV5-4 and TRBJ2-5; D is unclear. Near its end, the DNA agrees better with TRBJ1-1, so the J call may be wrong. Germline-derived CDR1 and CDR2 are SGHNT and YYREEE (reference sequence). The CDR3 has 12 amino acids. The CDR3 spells CASSPAGTEAFF. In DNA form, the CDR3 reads TGTGCCAGCAGCCCGGCGGGCACTGAAGCTTTCTTT.

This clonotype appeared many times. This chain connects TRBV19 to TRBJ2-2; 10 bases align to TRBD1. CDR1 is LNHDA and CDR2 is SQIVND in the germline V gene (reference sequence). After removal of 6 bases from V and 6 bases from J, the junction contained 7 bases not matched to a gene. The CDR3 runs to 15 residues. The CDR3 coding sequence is TGTGCCAGTAGCCAGACAGGGGGCGCCGCCGGGGAGCTGTTTTTT. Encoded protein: CASSQTGGAAGELFF.

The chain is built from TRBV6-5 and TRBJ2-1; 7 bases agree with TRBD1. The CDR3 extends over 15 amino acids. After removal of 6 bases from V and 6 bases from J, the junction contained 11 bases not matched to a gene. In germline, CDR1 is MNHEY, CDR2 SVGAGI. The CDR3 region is CASRALQTGSNEQFF. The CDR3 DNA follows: TGTGCCAGCAGGGCCCTCCAGACAGGGTCCAATGAGCAGTTCTTC.

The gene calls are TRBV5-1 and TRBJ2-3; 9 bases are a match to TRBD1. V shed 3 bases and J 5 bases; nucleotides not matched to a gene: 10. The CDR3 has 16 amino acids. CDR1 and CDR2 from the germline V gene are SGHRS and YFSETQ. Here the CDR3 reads CASSWTGTGSGDTQYF. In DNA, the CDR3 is TGCGCCAGCAGCTGGACCGGGACAGGGTCGGGAGATACGCAGTATTTT.

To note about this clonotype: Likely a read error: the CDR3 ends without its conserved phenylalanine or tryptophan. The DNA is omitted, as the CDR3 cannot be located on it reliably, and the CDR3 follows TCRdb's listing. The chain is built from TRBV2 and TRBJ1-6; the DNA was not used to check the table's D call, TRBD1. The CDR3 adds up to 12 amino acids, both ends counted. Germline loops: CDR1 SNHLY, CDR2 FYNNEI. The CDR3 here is CATMLQGRGLRS.

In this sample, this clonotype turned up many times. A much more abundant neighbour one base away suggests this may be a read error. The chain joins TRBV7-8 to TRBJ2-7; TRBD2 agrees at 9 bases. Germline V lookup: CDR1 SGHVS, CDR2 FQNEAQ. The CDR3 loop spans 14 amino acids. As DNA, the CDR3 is TGTGCCAGCAGCACCGCTAGCGGGATAGAGGGGCAGTGCTTC. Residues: CASSTASGIEGQCF.

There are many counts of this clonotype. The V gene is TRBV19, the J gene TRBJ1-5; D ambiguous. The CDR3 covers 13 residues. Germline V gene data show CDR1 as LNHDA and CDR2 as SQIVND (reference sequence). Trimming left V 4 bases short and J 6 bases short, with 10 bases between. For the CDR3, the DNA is TGTGCCAGTAGTACTGCTTTCGTTCAGCCCCAGCATTTT. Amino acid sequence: CASSTAFVQPQHF.

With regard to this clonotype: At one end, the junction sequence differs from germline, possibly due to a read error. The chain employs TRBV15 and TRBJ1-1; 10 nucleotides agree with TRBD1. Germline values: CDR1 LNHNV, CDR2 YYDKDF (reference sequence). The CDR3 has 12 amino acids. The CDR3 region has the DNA TGTGCCGCCAGCAGACAGGGGGCTGCGGCTTTCTTT. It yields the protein CAASRQGAAAFF.

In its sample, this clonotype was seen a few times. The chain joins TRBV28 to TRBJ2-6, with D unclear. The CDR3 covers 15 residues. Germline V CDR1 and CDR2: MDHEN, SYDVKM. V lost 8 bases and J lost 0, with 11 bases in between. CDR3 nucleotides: TGTGCCAGCCGAACCGTGAGCTCTGGGGCCAACGTCCTGACTTTC. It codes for CASRTVSSGANVLTF.

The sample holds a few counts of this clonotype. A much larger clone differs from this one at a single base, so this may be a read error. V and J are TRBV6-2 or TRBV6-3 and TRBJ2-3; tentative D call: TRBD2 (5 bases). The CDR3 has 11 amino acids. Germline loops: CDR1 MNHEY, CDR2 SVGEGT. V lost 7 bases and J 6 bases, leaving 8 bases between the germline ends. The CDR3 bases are TGTGCCAGCACACGGAGGGATACGCAGTATTTT. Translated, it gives CASTRRDTQYF.

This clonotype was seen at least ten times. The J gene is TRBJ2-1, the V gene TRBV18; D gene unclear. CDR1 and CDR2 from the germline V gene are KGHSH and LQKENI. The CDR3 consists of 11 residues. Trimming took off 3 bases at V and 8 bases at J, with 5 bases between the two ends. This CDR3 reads CASSPRDEQFF. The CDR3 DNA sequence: TGTGCCAGCTCACCGCGTGATGAGCAGTTCTTC.

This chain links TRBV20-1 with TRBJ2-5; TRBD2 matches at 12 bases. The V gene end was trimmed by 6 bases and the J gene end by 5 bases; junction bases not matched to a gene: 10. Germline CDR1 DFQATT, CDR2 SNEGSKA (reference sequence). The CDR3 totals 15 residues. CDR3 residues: CSARPSGRAWETQYF. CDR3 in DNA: TGCAGTGCCCGACCTAGCGGGAGGGCCTGGGAGACCCAGTACTTC.

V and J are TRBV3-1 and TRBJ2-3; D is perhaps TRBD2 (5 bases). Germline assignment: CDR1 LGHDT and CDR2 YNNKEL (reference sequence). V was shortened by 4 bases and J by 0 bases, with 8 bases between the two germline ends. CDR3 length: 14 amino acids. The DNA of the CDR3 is TGTGCCAGCAGCCCGGACTCCAGCACAGATACGCAGTATTTT. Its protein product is CASSPDSSTDTQYF.

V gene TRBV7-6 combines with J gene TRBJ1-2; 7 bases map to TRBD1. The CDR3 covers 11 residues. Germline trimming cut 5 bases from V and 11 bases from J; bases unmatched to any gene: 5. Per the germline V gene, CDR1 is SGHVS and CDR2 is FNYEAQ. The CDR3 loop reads CASSASTGYTF. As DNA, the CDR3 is TGTGCCAGCAGCGCGTCGACAGGGTACACCTTC.

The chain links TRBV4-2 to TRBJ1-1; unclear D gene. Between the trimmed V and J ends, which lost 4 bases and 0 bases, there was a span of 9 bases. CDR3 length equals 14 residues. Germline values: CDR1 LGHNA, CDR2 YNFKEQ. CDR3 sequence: CASSPIGMNTEAFF. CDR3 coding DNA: TGTGCCAGCAGCCCAATTGGAATGAACACTGAAGCTTTCTTT.

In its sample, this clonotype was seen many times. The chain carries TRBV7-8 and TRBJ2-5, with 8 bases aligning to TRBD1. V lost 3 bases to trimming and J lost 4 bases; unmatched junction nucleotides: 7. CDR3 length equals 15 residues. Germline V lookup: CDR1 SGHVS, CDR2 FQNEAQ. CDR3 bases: TGTGCCAGCAGCTTGGACTGGCAGGGGGCAGAGACCCAGTACTTC. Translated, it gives CASSLDWQGAETQYF. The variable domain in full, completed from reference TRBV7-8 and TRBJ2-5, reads GAGVSQSPRYKVAKRGQDVALRCDPISGHVSLFWYQQALGQGPEFLTYFQNEAQLDKSGLPSDRFFAERPEGSVSTLKIQRTQQEDSAVYLCASSLDWQGAETQYFGPGTRLLVL.

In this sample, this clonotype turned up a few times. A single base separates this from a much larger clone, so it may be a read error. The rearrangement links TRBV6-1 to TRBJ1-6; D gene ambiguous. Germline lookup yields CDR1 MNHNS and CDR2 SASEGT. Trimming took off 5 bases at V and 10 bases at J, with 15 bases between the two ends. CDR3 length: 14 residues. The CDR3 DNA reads TGTGCCAGCAGTCGCCACGGGAACCAATCACCCCTCCACTTT. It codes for CASSRHGNQSPLHF.

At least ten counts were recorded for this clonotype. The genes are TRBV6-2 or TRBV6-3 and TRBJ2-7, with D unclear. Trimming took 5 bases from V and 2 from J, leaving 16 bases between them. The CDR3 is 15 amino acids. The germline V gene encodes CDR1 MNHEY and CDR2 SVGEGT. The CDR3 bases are TGTGCCAGCAGTCCATCGGGCACATCAACCTACGAGCAGTACTTC. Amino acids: CASSPSGTSTYEQYF.

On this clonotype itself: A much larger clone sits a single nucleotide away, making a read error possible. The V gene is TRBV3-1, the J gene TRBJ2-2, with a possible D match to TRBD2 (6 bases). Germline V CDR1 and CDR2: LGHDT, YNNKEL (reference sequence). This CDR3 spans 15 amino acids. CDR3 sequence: CASSLRSPTGGELSF. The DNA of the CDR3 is TGTGCCAGCAGCCTTCGTTCTCCCACTGGCGGGGAGCTGTCTTTT.

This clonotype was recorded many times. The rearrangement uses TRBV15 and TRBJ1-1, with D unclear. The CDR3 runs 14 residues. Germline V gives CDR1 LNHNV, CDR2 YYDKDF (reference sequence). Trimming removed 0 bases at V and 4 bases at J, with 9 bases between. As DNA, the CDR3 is TGTGCCACCAGCAGAGATGTCAGCCTCACTGAAGCTTTCTTT. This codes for CATSRDVSLTEAFF.

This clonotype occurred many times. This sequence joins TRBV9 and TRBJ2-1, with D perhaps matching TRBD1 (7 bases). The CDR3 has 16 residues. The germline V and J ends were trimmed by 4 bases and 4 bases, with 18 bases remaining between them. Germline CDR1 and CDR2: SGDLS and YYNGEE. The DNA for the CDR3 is TGTGCCAGCAGCCTACTCGCGGGACAGCTATACAATGAGCAGTTCTTC. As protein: CASSLLAGQLYNEQFF.

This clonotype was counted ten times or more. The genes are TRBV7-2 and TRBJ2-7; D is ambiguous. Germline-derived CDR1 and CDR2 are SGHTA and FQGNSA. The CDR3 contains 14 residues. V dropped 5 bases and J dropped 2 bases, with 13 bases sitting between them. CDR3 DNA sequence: TGTGCCAGCAGCCGCCTCGGTCCGACCTACGAGCAGTACTTC. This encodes CASSRLGPTYEQYF.

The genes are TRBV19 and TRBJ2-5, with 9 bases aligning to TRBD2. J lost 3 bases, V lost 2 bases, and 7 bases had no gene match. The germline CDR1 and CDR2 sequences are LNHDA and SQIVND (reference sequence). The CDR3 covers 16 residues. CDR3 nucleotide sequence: TGTGCCAGTAGTATAAATCTAGCGGGACTAGAAGAGACCCAGTACTTC. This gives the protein CASSINLAGLEETQYF.

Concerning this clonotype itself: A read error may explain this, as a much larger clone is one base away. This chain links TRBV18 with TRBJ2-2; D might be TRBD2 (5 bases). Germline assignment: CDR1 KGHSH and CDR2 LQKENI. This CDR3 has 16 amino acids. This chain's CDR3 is CASSPPERIHTGELSF. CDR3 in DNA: TGTGCCAGCTCACCACCGGAACGGATACACACCGGGGAGCTGTCTTTT.

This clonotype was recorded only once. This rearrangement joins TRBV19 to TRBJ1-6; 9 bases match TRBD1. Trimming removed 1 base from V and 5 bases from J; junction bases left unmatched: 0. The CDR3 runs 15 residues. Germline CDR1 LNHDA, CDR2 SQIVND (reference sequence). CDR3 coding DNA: TGTGCCAGTAGTATAGGGACAGGGGATAATTCACCCCTCCACTTT. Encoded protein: CASSIGTGDNSPLHF.